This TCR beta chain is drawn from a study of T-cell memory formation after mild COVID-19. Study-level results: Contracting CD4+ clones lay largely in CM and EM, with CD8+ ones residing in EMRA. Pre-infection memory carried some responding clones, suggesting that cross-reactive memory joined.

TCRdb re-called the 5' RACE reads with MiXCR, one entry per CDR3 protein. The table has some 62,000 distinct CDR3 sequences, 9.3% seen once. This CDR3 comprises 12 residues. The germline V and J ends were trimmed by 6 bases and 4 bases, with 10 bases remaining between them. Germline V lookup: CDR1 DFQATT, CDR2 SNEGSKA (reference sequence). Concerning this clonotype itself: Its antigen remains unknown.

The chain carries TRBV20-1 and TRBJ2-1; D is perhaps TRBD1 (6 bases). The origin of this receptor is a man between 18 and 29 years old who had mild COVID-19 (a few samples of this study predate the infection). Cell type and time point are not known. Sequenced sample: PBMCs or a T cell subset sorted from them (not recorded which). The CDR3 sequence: CSAMDSYNEQFF. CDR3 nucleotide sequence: TGCAGTGCCATGGACAGTTACAATGAGCAGTTCTTC.